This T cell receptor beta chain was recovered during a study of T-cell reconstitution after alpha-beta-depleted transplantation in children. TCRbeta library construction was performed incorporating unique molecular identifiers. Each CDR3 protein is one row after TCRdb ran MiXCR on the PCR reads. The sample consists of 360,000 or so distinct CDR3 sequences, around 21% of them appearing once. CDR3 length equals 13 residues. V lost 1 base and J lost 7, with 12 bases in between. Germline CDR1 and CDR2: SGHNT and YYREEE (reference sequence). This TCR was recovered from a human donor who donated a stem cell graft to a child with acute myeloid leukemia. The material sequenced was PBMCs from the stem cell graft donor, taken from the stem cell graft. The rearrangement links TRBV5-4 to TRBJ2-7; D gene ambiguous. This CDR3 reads CASSLWGTREQYF. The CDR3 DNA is TGTGCCAGCAGCTTGTGGGGAACGAGAGAGCAGTACTTC.